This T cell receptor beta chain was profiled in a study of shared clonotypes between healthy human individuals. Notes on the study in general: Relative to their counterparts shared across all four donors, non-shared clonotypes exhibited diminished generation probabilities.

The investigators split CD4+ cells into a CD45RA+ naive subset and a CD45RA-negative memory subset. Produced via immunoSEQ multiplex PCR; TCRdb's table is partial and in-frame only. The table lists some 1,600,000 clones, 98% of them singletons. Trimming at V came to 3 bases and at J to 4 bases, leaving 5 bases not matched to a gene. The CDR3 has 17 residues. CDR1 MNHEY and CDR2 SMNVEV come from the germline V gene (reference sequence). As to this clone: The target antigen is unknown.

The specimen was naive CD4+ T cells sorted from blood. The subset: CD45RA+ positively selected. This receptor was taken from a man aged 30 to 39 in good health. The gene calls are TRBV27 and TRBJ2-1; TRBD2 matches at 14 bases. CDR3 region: CASSFQTSGREYNEQFF. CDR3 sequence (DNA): TGTGCCAGCAGTTTTCAGACTAGCGGGAGGGAATACAATGAGCAGTTCTTC.